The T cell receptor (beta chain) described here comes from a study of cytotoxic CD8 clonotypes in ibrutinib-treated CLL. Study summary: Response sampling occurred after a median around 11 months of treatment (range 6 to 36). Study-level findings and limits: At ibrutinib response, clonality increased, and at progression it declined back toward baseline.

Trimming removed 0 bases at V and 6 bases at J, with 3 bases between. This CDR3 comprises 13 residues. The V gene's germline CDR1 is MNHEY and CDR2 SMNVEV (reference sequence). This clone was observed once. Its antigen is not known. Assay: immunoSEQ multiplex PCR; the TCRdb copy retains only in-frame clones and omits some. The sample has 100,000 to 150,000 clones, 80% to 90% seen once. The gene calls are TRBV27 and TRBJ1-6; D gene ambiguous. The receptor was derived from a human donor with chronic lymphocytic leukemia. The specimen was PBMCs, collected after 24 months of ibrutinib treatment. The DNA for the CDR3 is TGTGCCAGCAGTTTATCGGTTAATTCACCCCTCCACTTT. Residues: CASSLSVNSPLHF.